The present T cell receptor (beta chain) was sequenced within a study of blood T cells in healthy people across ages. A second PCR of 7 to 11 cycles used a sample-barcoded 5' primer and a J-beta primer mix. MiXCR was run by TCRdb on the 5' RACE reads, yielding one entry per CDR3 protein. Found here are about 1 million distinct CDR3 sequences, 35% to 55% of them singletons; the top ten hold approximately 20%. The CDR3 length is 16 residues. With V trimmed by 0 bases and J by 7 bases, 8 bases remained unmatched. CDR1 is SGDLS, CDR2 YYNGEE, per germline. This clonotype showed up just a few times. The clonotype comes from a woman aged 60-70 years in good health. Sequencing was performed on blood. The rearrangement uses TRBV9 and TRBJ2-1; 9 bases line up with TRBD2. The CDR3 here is CASSVGSAGGSNEQFF. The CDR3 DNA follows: TGTGCCAGCAGCGTAGGTTCAGCGGGAGGTAGTAATGAGCAGTTCTTC.